One sample yielded the 27 T cell receptor beta chains listed below, sequenced in a study of spatial heterogeneity in lung cancer. Overall study results and limits: Tumor mutation count correlated with how many alpha and beta TCRs expanded intratumorally.

Specified time point: sample taken at primary tumor resection. Their antigens are not known. TCRdb re-analysed the 5' RACE reads in MiXCR, keeping a single row per CDR3 protein. The data hold approximately 18,000 distinct CDR3 sequences, with 9.6% observed a single time. The sample consisted of lung tumor tissue, taken at surgery. The receptors were sampled from a female donor with early-stage non-small cell lung cancer.

This clonotype came up many times. In a library made to pick up alpha chains, this beta chain is a stray read with a size that means little. The chain joins TRBV7-2 to TRBJ2-6, with 10 bases that match TRBD1. The germline CDR1 and CDR2 sequences are SGHTA and FQGNSA. The CDR3 extends over 17 amino acids. The J segment lost 0 bases and the V segment lost 3 bases, leaving 2 bases of the junction unmatched. The CDR3 DNA follows: TGTGCCAGCAGCTTGGGGGACAGGGGCTCTGGGGCCAACGTCCTGACTTTC. This encodes CASSLGDRGSGANVLTF.

This clonotype showed up many times. This beta chain turned up in a library designed for alpha chains; as an off-target read, its abundance says little. The chain combines TRBV12-3 or TRBV12-4 with TRBJ1-1; D gene ambiguous. There are 12 residues in the CDR3. Trimming removed 5 bases from V and 0 bases from J, with 4 bases in between. For the CDR3, the DNA is TGTGCCAGCAGTCGACTGAACACTGAAGCTTTCTTT. Translation: CASSRLNTEAFF.

This clonotype was seen ten or more times. This beta chain turned up in a library designed for alpha chains; as an off-target read, its abundance says little. The chain uses TRBV5-1 and TRBJ1-5, with no clear D. V was shortened by 4 bases and J by 2 bases, with 10 bases between the two germline ends. This CDR3 is built from 14 residues. CDR1 and CDR2 (germline): SGHRS, YFSETQ. CDR3: CASSPDGGNQPQHF. In nucleotides, the CDR3 is TGCGCCAGCAGCCCAGACGGAGGCAATCAGCCCCAGCATTTT.

This clonotype was observed a handful of times. This beta chain is a stray sequence in a library constructed for alpha chains; its clone size is not meaningful. This chain connects TRBV12-3 or TRBV12-4 to TRBJ1-1; possible D gene TRBD1, 5 bases. Trimming pared 7 bases from V and 4 bases from J, leaving 10 bases between. The length of the CDR3 is 12 residues. CDR3 in amino acids: CASTQGSTEAFF. The DNA for the CDR3 is TGTGCCAGCACCCAGGGATCCACTGAAGCTTTCTTT.

This clonotype counts as medium-sized (0.01 to 0.1%). As an off-target read in a library built for alpha chains, this beta chain has a frequency of little significance. The rearrangement joins TRBV5-1 to TRBJ1-4, with 8 bases fitting TRBD1. CDR3 length: 15 residues. V dropped 2 bases and J dropped 6; count of bases not matched to a gene: 6. CDR1 is SGHRS and CDR2 is YFSETQ in the germline V gene. The CDR3, as DNA: TGCGCCAGCAGCTTTTCAGGGGGCCGAGATGAAAAACTGTTTTTT. It codes for CASSFSGGRDEKLFF. The complete variable domain, with remaining parts taken from reference TRBV5-1 and TRBJ1-4, reads KAGVTQTPRYLIKTRGQQVTLSCSPISGHRSVSWYQQTPGQGLQFLFEYFSETQRNKGNFPGRFSGRQFSNSRSEMNVSTLELGDSALYLCASSFSGGRDEKLFFGSGTQLSVL.

The table lists this clonotype with many counts. This beta chain is a stray read from a library made for alpha chains; its abundance is not meaningful. The CDR3 loop is CASSPVGSVQNIQYF. The DNA for the CDR3 is TGTGCCAGCAGCCCCGTGGGGAGCGTCCAAAACATTCAGTACTTC. This sequence joins TRBV7-2 and TRBJ2-4; D may be TRBD2 (5 bases). CDR3 length: 15 residues. V lost 5 bases and J 5 bases, leaving 16 bases between the germline ends. Germline V gene sequence: CDR1 SGHTA, CDR2 FQGNSA.

This clonotype has at least ten counts. This beta chain is a stray sequence in a library constructed for alpha chains; its clone size is not meaningful. The V call is TRBV28, the J call TRBJ1-6; D call uncertain. The CDR3 extends over 11 amino acids. The V and J ends lost 6 bases and 7 bases respectively, with 4 bases between them. CDR1 is MDHEN and CDR2 is SYDVKM in the germline V gene. The CDR3 loop reads CASSSNSPLHF. For the CDR3, the DNA is TGTGCCAGCAGCTCCAATTCACCCCTCCACTTT.

About this clonotype: This beta chain lies outside the target of a library built for alpha chains; its clone size means little. The gene calls are TRBV20-1 and TRBJ2-7; 7 bases align to TRBD1. Losses at the gene ends were 1 base for V and 5 bases for J; bases not matched to a gene: 5. Germline V gene sequence: CDR1 DFQATT, CDR2 SNEGSKA (reference sequence). The CDR3 is made up of 13 amino acids. CDR3 in DNA: TGCAGTGCTAGAGGACAGGGCGAAAACGAGCAGTACTTC. Protein product: CSARGQGENEQYF.

This clonotype was detected many times. This beta chain is an off-target read within a library intended for alpha chains, so its frequency means little. The chain's CDR3 is CASNRGRPYEQYF. CDR3 nucleotide sequence: TGTGCCAGCAACCGGGGAAGGCCCTACGAGCAGTACTTC. The rearrangement links TRBV5-6 to TRBJ2-7, with D possibly being TRBD2 (5 bases). CDR3 length equals 13 residues. Germline V lookup: CDR1 SGHDT, CDR2 YYEEEE. Trimming shortened V by 6 bases and J by 2 bases, and 12 bases separated the two germline ends.

This clonotype qualifies as medium-sized (0.01 to 0.1%). For a library built for alpha chains, this beta chain is a stray read; little rests on its size. The rearrangement joins TRBV28 to TRBJ2-6; no definite D call. Per the germline V gene, CDR1 is MDHEN and CDR2 is SYDVKM. The V end was cut by 4 bases, the J end by 9 bases, with 10 bases between. This CDR3 is built from 13 residues. The CDR3 DNA reads as TGTGCCAGCAGTTCCAACCCAGGCAACGTCCTGACTTTC. Translation gives CASSSNPGNVLTF. Based on the CDR3 plus reference TRBV28 and TRBJ2-6, the full variable domain is DVKVTQSSRYLVKRTGEKVFLECVQDMDHENMFWYRQDPGLGLRLIYFSYDVKMKEKGDIPEGYSVSREKKERFSLILESASTNQTSMYLCASSSNPGNVLTFGAGSRLTVL.

This clonotype was seen repeatedly, ten times or more. Being off target in a library aimed at alpha chains, this beta chain has a size of little meaning. CDR3: CSASGLAGVLGYEQYF. The CDR3 DNA reads as TGCAGTGCTTCGGGACTAGCGGGGGTACTAGGGTACGAGCAGTACTTC. This chain connects TRBV20-1 to TRBJ2-7; 14 bases fit TRBD2. Germline V gives CDR1 DFQATT, CDR2 SNEGSKA (reference sequence). CDR3 length equals 16 residues. V trimming: 5 bases; J trimming: 4 bases; junction bases outside the gene matches: 10.

This clonotype is classed as medium-sized (0.01 to 0.1%). This beta chain lies outside the target of a library built for alpha chains; its clone size means little. The rearrangement links TRBV12-3 or TRBV12-4 to TRBJ1-1, with D hard to call. The CDR3 runs 13 residues. Trimming shortened V by 2 bases and J by 5 bases, and 9 bases separated the two germline ends. The CDR3 bases are TGTGCCAGCAGTTTAAGGCATGGGACTGAAGCTTTCTTT. Amino acid sequence: CASSLRHGTEAFF.

Only a few counts were recorded for this clonotype. The library was designed around alpha chains, so this beta chain is a stray read whose abundance carries little weight. The chain joins TRBV3-1 to TRBJ2-3; 16 bases are a match to TRBD2. Looked up from germline, CDR1 is LGHDT and CDR2 is YNNKEL (reference sequence). The CDR3 loop spans 17 amino acids. V dropped 5 bases and J dropped 4; count of bases not matched to a gene: 6. In DNA form, the CDR3 reads TGTGCCAGCAGCAGCATCGGGACTAGCGGGGGGGCAGATACGCAGTATTTT. Its translation: CASSSIGTSGGADTQYF.

Comments on this clonotype: This beta chain appears as a stray read in a library generated for alpha chains; its size is not informative. This chain connects TRBV7-8 to TRBJ1-1, with TRBD1 matching over 8 bases. V was clipped by 5 bases and J by 0 bases; unmatched bases: 8. The CDR3 length is 16 residues. Germline V gene lookup returns CDR1 SGHVS and CDR2 FQNEAQ. In DNA, the CDR3 is TGTGCCAGCAGCGGAGGACAGGGTGTTTTGAACACTGAAGCTTTCTTT. This encodes CASSGGQGVLNTEAFF.

This clonotype was seen at least ten times. The library was designed around alpha chains, so this beta chain is a stray read whose abundance carries little weight. The chain is built from TRBV5-1 and TRBJ2-5; 8 bases map to TRBD2. The CDR3 length is 15 residues. V shed 4 bases, J shed 5 bases, and the junction held 10 bases outside the gene matches. In germline, CDR1 is SGHRS, CDR2 YFSETQ. CDR3 protein: CASSILPGLVETQYF. CDR3 DNA sequence: TGCGCCAGCAGCATCTTACCGGGACTAGTGGAGACCCAGTACTTC.

This clonotype has ten or more counts. The library was designed around alpha chains, so this beta chain is a stray read whose abundance carries little weight. V is TRBV10-2 and J is TRBJ1-5, with D possibly matching TRBD1 (5 bases). CDR3 length: 19 amino acids. Germline CDR1 WSHSY, CDR2 SAAADI. The ends were cut back, 0 bases at V and 4 bases at J, with 22 bases in the middle. CDR3 protein: CASSESGVGELHQNQPQHF. CDR3 coding DNA: TGCGCCAGCAGTGAGTCGGGGGTGGGTGAACTGCACCAAAATCAGCCCCAGCATTTT.

Ten or more counts support this clonotype. For a library built for alpha chains, this beta chain is a stray read; little rests on its size. The chain has TRBV6-5 and TRBJ1-6; D remains unclear. Trimming left V 6 bases short and J 0 bases short, with 9 bases between. The CDR3 extends over 15 amino acids. Looked up from germline, CDR1 is MNHEY and CDR2 is SVGAGI. CDR3 in amino acids: CASRKQSSYNSPLHF. CDR3 nucleotide sequence: TGTGCCAGCAGGAAGCAAAGCTCCTATAATTCACCCCTCCACTTT.

This clonotype came up many times. This beta chain is off target for a library built for alpha chains, so its abundance means little. V usage is TRBV9 and J usage is TRBJ2-1; D possibly corresponds to TRBD2 (6 bases). Between the trimmed V and J ends, which lost 0 bases and 5 bases, there was a span of 9 bases. Looked up from germline, CDR1 is SGDLS and CDR2 is YYNGEE. The CDR3 covers 14 residues. The chain's CDR3 is CASSVDGGNNEQFF. DNA for the CDR3: TGTGCCAGCAGCGTAGACGGGGGAAACAATGAGCAGTTCTTC.

As to this clonotype: The library was prepared for alpha chains; this beta chain is a stray read, so its frequency means little. V gene TRBV5-6 combines with J gene TRBJ1-1, with 11 bases fitting TRBD1. The CDR3 consists of 17 residues. Germline V gene data show CDR1 as SGHDT and CDR2 as YYEEEE. V lost 1 base and J lost 0; bases outside the gene matches: 5. CDR3 nucleotide sequence: TGTGCCAGCAGCTTGAGACGGACAGGGGGCTTGAACACTGAAGCTTTCTTT. Amino acid sequence: CASSLRRTGGLNTEAFF.

Ten or more counts support this clonotype. In a library made to pick up alpha chains, this beta chain is a stray read with a size that means little. CDR3 residues: CAWRGQSSNQPQHF. The CDR3, as DNA: TGTGCCTGGCGGGGACAGTCTAGCAATCAGCCCCAGCATTTT. The V and J genes are TRBV30 and TRBJ1-5, with TRBD1 identical over 7 bases. V lost 5 bases to trimming and J lost 0 bases; unmatched junction nucleotides: 4. The V gene's germline CDR1 is GTSNPN and CDR2 SVGIG (reference sequence). This CDR3 is 14 amino acids long.

At least ten counts were recorded for this clonotype. This beta chain is off target for a library built for alpha chains, so its abundance means little. The J gene is TRBJ1-2, the V gene TRBV4-2, with D possibly matching TRBD1 (5 bases). The germline V gene encodes CDR1 LGHNA and CDR2 YNFKEQ. The V and J ends lost 1 base and 7 bases respectively, with 16 bases between them. The length of the CDR3 is 15 residues. CDR3 nucleotide sequence: TGTGCCAGCAGCCAAGGGGGCCCGGGGAGCTCTGGCTACACCTTC. Protein sequence: CASSQGGPGSSGYTF.

Details on this clonotype: Being off target in a library aimed at alpha chains, this beta chain has a size of little meaning. This chain connects TRBV4-1 to TRBJ1-1; no clear D gene. Deletions cut 0 bases from V and 2 bases from J, with 13 bases between. Germline V lookup: CDR1 MGHRA, CDR2 YSYEKL. The CDR3 has 16 amino acids. The CDR3 protein is CASSQEGGRLNTEAFF. The CDR3 DNA reads as TGCGCCAGCAGCCAAGAGGGAGGACGGTTAAACACTGAAGCTTTCTTT.

This clonotype was counted ten times or more. This beta chain represents an off-target read in a library built for alpha chains; its size is of limited meaning. The chain combines TRBV9 with TRBJ1-1; unclear D gene. CDR3 length: 15 residues. V dropped 0 bases and J dropped 2 bases, with 11 bases sitting between them. Looked up from germline, CDR1 is SGDLS and CDR2 is YYNGEE. CDR3 in DNA: TGTGCCAGCAGCGTAGTTGCGGACGGAAACACTGAAGCTTTCTTT. Translation gives CASSVVADGNTEAFF.

This clonotype showed up just a few times. For a library built for alpha chains, this beta chain is a stray read; little rests on its size. The chain uses TRBV6-1 and TRBJ1-1; D call uncertain. The CDR3 contains 16 residues. Trimming took 1 base from V and 6 from J, leaving 18 bases between them. The germline gives CDR1 MNHNS, CDR2 SASEGT. The CDR3 is CASSEGIGEREAEAFF. Written as DNA, the CDR3 is TGTGCCAGCAGTGAAGGTATCGGAGAAAGGGAGGCTGAAGCTTTCTTT.

Remarks on this clonotype: The junction departs from germline at one end; a sequencing error may be responsible. This beta chain slipped into a library made for alpha chains as a stray read, so its size is not meaningful. The gene calls are TRBV7-7 and TRBJ1-1; D uncertain. The germline V gene encodes CDR1 SSHAT and CDR2 FNYEAQ (reference sequence). The CDR3 is 13 residues long. CDR3 region: CASSPDLNTEAFF. CDR3 DNA sequence: TGTGCTAGCAGCCCCGACCTGAACACTGAAGCTTTCTTT.

This clonotype was detected ten times or more. Being off target in a library aimed at alpha chains, this beta chain has a size of little meaning. The CDR3 here is CAWSVKETQYF. Written as DNA, the CDR3 is TGTGCCTGGAGTGTTAAAGAGACCCAGTACTTC. The chain employs TRBV30 and TRBJ2-5; D gene ambiguous. The CDR3 has 11 residues. Germline V gene data show CDR1 as GTSNPN and CDR2 as SVGIG (reference sequence). Trimming shortened V by 0 bases and J by 3 bases, and 2 bases separated the two germline ends.

There are a few counts of this clonotype. This beta chain is off target for a library built for alpha chains, so its abundance means little. The rearrangement uses TRBV30 and TRBJ1-1; D gene unclear. The CDR3 runs 14 residues. Trimming shortened V by 0 bases and J by 1 base, and 9 bases separated the two germline ends. Germline V lookup: CDR1 GTSNPN, CDR2 SVGIG (reference sequence). The CDR3 coding sequence is TGTGCCTGGAGTGTATCCCGGGGGAACACTGAAGCTTTCTTT. This codes for CAWSVSRGNTEAFF.